The clone carrying this TCR beta chain came up a few times. Germline-derived CDR1 and CDR2 are KGHDR and SFDVKD. V lost 2 bases, J lost 16 bases, and 20 bases lay in between. This CDR3 contains 14 residues. The sample is drawn from a study of kidney transplant recipient with SARS-CoV-2 infection. TCRdb re-called the reads with MiXCR, one entry per CDR3 protein. The sample consists of 200,000 to 250,000 distinct CDR3 sequences, roughly 26% of them appearing once. The specimen was a blood sample, collected at baseline and on roughly day 110 from a kidney transplant recipient. The V call is TRBV24-1, the J call TRBJ2-1; maybe TRBD2 (5 bases). The receptor was derived from a male patient aged 25 to 39 who had COVID-19 and was a kidney transplant recipient. Some T cells may have come from the graft donor. CDR3 in amino acids: CATSDYARRGLGFF. DNA for the CDR3: TGTGCCACCAGTGATTACGCCCGACGAGGGTTAGGATTCTTC.